This passage covers 32 T cell receptor beta chains from one sample sequenced in a study of T cell responses to AZD1222 COVID-19 vaccine. Sequenced by immunoSEQ multiplex PCR; TCRdb stores in-frame clones only, minus some. The sample includes 100,000 or so clones, 88% of them seen just once. This specimen consisted of peripheral blood, obtained on day 0 of AZD1222 vaccination. The receptors were sampled from an adult in good health.

The CDR3 loop is CASTPAGTGSYTYNEQFF. The CDR3 region has the DNA TGTGCCAGTACCCCGGCCGGGACAGGGTCGTACACCTACAATGAGCAGTTCTTC. The V call is TRBV19, the J call TRBJ2-1; TRBD1 aligns across 9 bases. CDR1 is LNHDA and CDR2 is SQIVND in the germline V gene (reference sequence). The CDR3 contains 18 residues. V lost 7 bases and J lost 2; bases outside the gene matches: 15.

V gene TRBV6-5 combines with J gene TRBJ2-4, with TRBD2 as a possible D gene (5 bases). Germline V gives CDR1 MNHEY, CDR2 SVGAGI. V gave up 7 bases and J gave up 1 base, with 8 bases separating them. This CDR3 has 13 residues. In nucleotides, the CDR3 is TGTGCCAGCATGGAGGCGGCCAAAAACATTCAGTACTTC. It is translated as CASMEAAKNIQYF.

This chain connects TRBV3-1 (or the pseudogene TRBV3-2) to TRBJ1-5; D uncertain. Germline V gene data show CDR1 as LGHDT and CDR2 as YNNKEL (reference sequence). This CDR3 is built from 14 residues. The V and J ends lost 1 base and 3 bases respectively, with 7 bases between them. CDR3 protein: CASSQARLNQPQHF. CDR3 nucleotides: TGTGCCAGCAGCCAAGCACGCCTCAATCAGCCCCAGCATTTT.

The V call is TRBV6-2 or TRBV6-3, the J call TRBJ2-1, with TRBD2 matching 12 bases. The CDR3 totals 17 residues. J gave up 1 base and V 4 bases, and 5 bases lay outside the gene matches. Germline V gives CDR1 MNHEY, CDR2 SVGEGT. The CDR3 protein is CASSSMTSGSSYNEQFF. The CDR3 nucleotides read TGTGCCAGCAGTTCCATGACTAGCGGGAGTTCCTACAATGAGCAGTTCTTC.

In this sample, this clone turned up once. The chain employs TRBV6-1 and TRBJ2-7; TRBD1 matches 10 bases. Trimming removed 1 base from V and 3 bases from J; junction bases left unmatched: 9. There are 17 residues in the CDR3. Germline CDR1 and CDR2: MNHNS and SASEGT. Written as DNA, the CDR3 is TGTGCCAGCAGTGAAGTTCCGGGACAGGGGCGCTTCTACGAGCAGTACTTC. Protein: CASSEVPGQGRFYEQYF.

DNA for the CDR3: TGTGCCAGCAGTTACCCAGGGACAGATACGCAGTATTTT. This sequence encodes CASSYPGTDTQYF. V is TRBV6-6 and J is TRBJ2-3; possible D gene TRBD1, 5 bases. From germline, CDR1 is MNHNY and CDR2 SVGAGI (reference sequence). V shed 2 bases and J shed 3 bases, with 6 bases lying between them. The CDR3 is 13 amino acids.

The sample holds one count of this clone. The chain is built from TRBV4-3 and TRBJ1-2; D unclear. Germline lookup yields CDR1 LGHNA and CDR2 YSLEER. V lost 0 bases and J lost 4, with 12 bases in between. The CDR3 totals 15 residues. The chain's CDR3 is CASSQDEVGIYGYTF. The CDR3 nucleotides are TGCGCCAGCAGCCAAGATGAGGTCGGGATCTATGGCTACACCTTC.

The J gene is TRBJ1-3, the V gene TRBV6-4; D is unresolved. CDR1 MRHNA and CDR2 SNTAGT come from the germline V gene. The V end lost 2 bases, the J end lost 2 bases, and 13 bases lay between the germline ends. This CDR3 contains 16 residues. CDR3 nucleotides: TGTGCCAGCAGTGACCCTTTACGAGCTCCTGGAAACACCATATATTTT. Translated, it gives CASSDPLRAPGNTIYF.

The CDR3 nucleotides read TGTGCCAGCAGTCCGGGACAGGGATACAATGAGCAGTTCTTC. Its translation is CASSPGQGYNEQFF. The chain is built from TRBV6-5 and TRBJ2-1; TRBD1 matches 9 bases. The V and J ends lost 5 bases and 4 bases, in that order; junction bases with no gene match: 3. This CDR3 comprises 14 residues. Germline V gene data show CDR1 as MNHEY and CDR2 as SVGAGI.

The chain combines TRBV27 with TRBJ1-6; D is unclear. Trimming removed 6 bases from V and 8 bases from J, with 17 bases in between. Looked up from germline, CDR1 is MNHEY and CDR2 is SMNVEV (reference sequence). This CDR3 comprises 15 residues. CDR3 bases: TGTGCCAGCAGCACGAGAGAAGGGATGGATTCACCCCTCCACTTT. Amino acid sequence: CASSTREGMDSPLHF.

This clone has just one count. This rearrangement joins TRBV6-2 or TRBV6-3 to TRBJ2-7, with D perhaps TRBD2 (5 bases). CDR3 length: 13 residues. The V end was cut by 2 bases, the J end by 3 bases, with 8 bases between. Germline CDR1 is MNHEY and CDR2 is SVGEGT. CDR3 protein: CASSYLRDYEQYF. CDR3 DNA: TGTGCCAGCAGTTACCTCCGGGACTACGAGCAGTACTTC.

The V gene is TRBV27, the J gene TRBJ1-4; D may be TRBD1 (5 bases). This CDR3 is built from 15 residues. The germline V and J ends were trimmed by 2 bases and 5 bases, with 12 bases remaining between them. Germline V CDR1 and CDR2: MNHEY, SMNVEV (reference sequence). CDR3: CASSLTGRPNEKLFF. In nucleotides, the CDR3 is TGTGCCAGCAGTTTAACGGGACGGCCGAATGAAAAACTGTTTTTT.

The chain recombines TRBV6-5 with TRBJ1-3; D remains ambiguous. Trimming shortened V by 4 bases and J by 1 base, and 8 bases separated the two germline ends. Germline CDR1 reads MNHEY; CDR2 reads SVGAGI. The CDR3 loop spans 14 amino acids. The CDR3 reads CASSSVVSGNTIYF. The CDR3 region has the DNA TGTGCCAGCAGTTCCGTCGTATCTGGAAACACCATATATTTT.

The rearrangement uses TRBV9 and TRBJ2-3; perhaps TRBD1 as D (5 bases). Trimming shortened V by 0 bases and J by 0 bases, and 11 bases separated the two germline ends. This CDR3 spans 16 amino acids. Germline V gene sequence: CDR1 SGDLS, CDR2 YYNGEE. The CDR3 coding sequence is TGTGCCAGCAGCGTAGCCCAGGGAATTAGCACAGATACGCAGTATTTT. This encodes CASSVAQGISTDTQYF. Full variable domain (missing parts from reference TRBV9 and TRBJ2-3): DSGVTQTPKHLITATGQRVTLRCSPRSGDLSVYWYQQSLDQGLQFLIQYYNGEERAKGNILERFSAQQFPDLHSELNLSSLELGDSALYFCASSVAQGISTDTQYFGPGTRLTVL.

The chain carries TRBV20-1 and TRBJ1-2, with a tentative D call TRBD1 (5 bases). Trimming took 3 bases from V and 1 from J, leaving 12 bases between them. In germline, CDR1 is DFQATT, CDR2 SNEGSKA (reference sequence). This CDR3 has 14 residues. CDR3 coding DNA: TGCAGTGCTAGTAAGGAGACAGTTAACTATGGCTACACCTTC. The encoded protein is CSASKETVNYGYTF.

A few counts support this clone. The chain employs TRBV5-6 and TRBJ2-3; D not certain. This CDR3 has 11 amino acids. Germline values: CDR1 SGHDT, CDR2 YYEEEE. V was trimmed by 4 bases and J by 4 bases, leaving 4 bases between them. CDR3 protein: CASSAPDTQYF. The CDR3 nucleotides are TGTGCCAGCAGCGCTCCAGATACGCAGTATTTT.

The chain has TRBV11-2 and TRBJ2-7; 7 bases are shared with TRBD2. CDR1 and CDR2 (germline): SGHAT, FQNNGV. The CDR3 has 15 amino acids. V shed 1 base, J shed 2 bases, and the junction held 5 bases outside the gene matches. The CDR3 is CASSLVGGGPYEQYF. CDR3 coding DNA: TGTGCCAGCAGCTTAGTTGGGGGAGGGCCCTACGAGCAGTACTTC.

This clone was found a few times. Distinct nucleotide sequences in the sample also encode this CDR3. This chain uses TRBV19 with TRBJ1-5, with 9 bases that match TRBD1. Germline values: CDR1 LNHDA, CDR2 SQIVND (reference sequence). CDR3 length equals 15 residues. After removal of 6 bases from V and 2 bases from J, the junction contained 5 bases not matched to a gene. The CDR3 DNA follows: TGTGCCAGTAGACCGGGACAGGGTGGCAATCAGCCCCAGCATTTT. Protein product: CASRPGQGGNQPQHF.

This chain's CDR3 is CASSQEWAYEQYF. The DNA of the CDR3 is TGTGCCAGCAGCCAAGAATGGGCCTACGAGCAGTACTTC. V and J are TRBV3-1 (or the pseudogene TRBV3-2) and TRBJ2-7; no clear D. The V gene's germline CDR1 is LGHDT and CDR2 YNNKEL (reference sequence). V was cut by 0 bases and J by 2 bases, with 5 bases left in between. The CDR3 has 13 amino acids.

V and J are TRBV6-5 and TRBJ2-7, with TRBD2 matching 11 bases. The length of the CDR3 is 15 residues. Germline CDR1 is MNHEY and CDR2 is SVGAGI. Unmatched junction bases numbered 13, after V lost 8 bases and J lost 7 bases. This chain's CDR3 is CASLSLSGRAKEQYF. The CDR3 bases are TGTGCCAGCCTCAGTCTTAGCGGGAGGGCCAAGGAGCAGTACTTC.

The chain carries TRBV11-2 and TRBJ2-7; a possible D gene is TRBD1 (5 bases). The CDR3 is made up of 15 amino acids. V was clipped by 5 bases and J by 3 bases, with 17 bases between them. Germline CDR1 SGHAT, CDR2 FQNNGV. The CDR3 DNA reads TGTGCCAGCAGCCCACTGCGGCAGGGAATCTACGAGCAGTACTTC. Its translation: CASSPLRQGIYEQYF. The full variable domain, rest sourced from reference TRBV11-2 and TRBJ2-7, is EAGVAQSPRYKIIEKRQSVAFWCNPISGHATLYWYQQILGQGPKLLIQFQNNGVVDDSQLPKDRFSAERLKGVDSTLKIQPAKLEDSAVYLCASSPLRQGIYEQYFGPGTRLTVT.

This clone has a handful of counts. V and J are TRBV28 and TRBJ1-5, with D perhaps matching TRBD1 (6 bases). The CDR3 extends over 13 amino acids. Per the germline V gene, CDR1 is MDHEN and CDR2 is SYDVKM. V was cut by 3 bases and J by 6 bases, with 9 bases left in between. CDR3 DNA: TGTGCCAGCAGTTTGCAGGGGAGTCAGCCCCAGCATTTT. Protein: CASSLQGSQPQHF.

This clone was observed once. CDR3 in DNA: TGCGCCAGCAGTGAGTTACCCACGTACACTGAAGCTTTCTTT. It codes for CASSELPTYTEAFF. The chain combines TRBV10-1 with TRBJ1-1; D gene ambiguous. CDR3 length equals 14 residues. The V end was cut by 1 base, the J end by 3 bases, with 9 bases between. From germline, CDR1 is WNHNN and CDR2 SYGVQD (reference sequence).

The chain joins TRBV19 to TRBJ1-1; D not resolved. The germline V and J ends were trimmed by 3 bases and 6 bases, with 8 bases remaining between them. The CDR3 extends over 12 amino acids. Per the germline V gene, CDR1 is LNHDA and CDR2 is SQIVND (reference sequence). CDR3 DNA sequence: TGTGCCAGTAGTATTTACGGTGCTGAAGCTTTCTTT. It translates to CASSIYGAEAFF.

The V and J genes are TRBV30 and TRBJ1-4; TRBD1 aligns across 11 bases. The V and J ends lost 2 bases and 7 bases, in that order; junction bases with no gene match: 3. This CDR3 has 14 residues. Germline V gene data show CDR1 as GTSNPN and CDR2 as SVGIG (reference sequence). Here the CDR3 reads CAWSPDRGLEKLFF. As DNA, the CDR3 is TGTGCCTGGAGTCCGGACAGGGGGCTTGAAAAACTGTTTTTT.

V usage is TRBV18 and J usage is TRBJ1-1, with 7 bases matching TRBD1. With V trimmed by 4 bases and J by 3 bases, 2 bases remained unmatched. The CDR3 is 13 amino acids. Germline V CDR1 and CDR2: KGHSH, LQKENI. The CDR3 sequence: CASSRDRDTEAFF. The CDR3 region has the DNA TGTGCCAGCTCACGAGACAGGGACACTGAAGCTTTCTTT.

The chain employs TRBV13 and TRBJ1-2; 7 bases align to TRBD1. This CDR3 has 14 residues. CDR1 and CDR2 from the germline V gene are PRHDT and FYEKMQ (reference sequence). V was clipped by 0 bases and J by 3 bases; unmatched bases: 1. For the CDR3, the DNA is TGTGCCAGCAGCTTAGGTACAGGGGACTATGGCTACACCTTC. Its protein is CASSLGTGDYGYTF.

V and J are TRBV6-5 and TRBJ1-5; maybe TRBD1 (5 bases). Per the germline V gene, CDR1 is MNHEY and CDR2 is SVGAGI. CDR3 size: 14 residues. V was trimmed by 6 bases and J by 1 base, leaving 10 bases between them. The CDR3 loop is CASSTDRSNQPQHF. CDR3 coding DNA: TGTGCCAGCAGCACCGACAGAAGCAATCAGCCCCAGCATTTT.

This chain uses TRBV27 with TRBJ2-1, with a possible D match to TRBD2 (7 bases). The germline gives CDR1 MNHEY, CDR2 SMNVEV (reference sequence). Trimming took 5 bases from V and 7 from J, leaving 18 bases between them. This CDR3 has 15 residues. Here the CDR3 reads CASSHAGGQMNEQFF. The CDR3 DNA is TGTGCCAGCAGTCACGCCGGGGGGCAGATGAATGAGCAGTTCTTC.

CDR3 nucleotide sequence: TGTGCCAGCAGTTTAGGGGGAGGGCCTGTCACCGGGGAGCTGTTTTTT. Translated: CASSLGGGPVTGELFF. This chain uses TRBV28 with TRBJ2-2, with 7 positions matching TRBD2. The CDR3 is 16 amino acids. Germline CDR1 MDHEN, CDR2 SYDVKM. The V and J ends lost 2 bases and 4 bases, in that order; junction bases with no gene match: 7. Full variable domain (outside the CDR3, taken from reference TRBV28 and TRBJ2-2): DVKVTQSSRYLVKRTGEKVFLECVQDMDHENMFWYRQDPGLGLRLIYFSYDVKMKEKGDIPEGYSVSREKKERFSLILESASTNQTSMYLCASSLGGGPVTGELFFGEGSRLTVL.

The rearrangement uses TRBV23-1 and TRBJ2-1; D uncertain. TRBV23-1 is reported as an ORF; its role is uncertain. CDR3 length: 11 amino acids. V was pared by 2 bases and J by 9 bases, with 5 bases between. Here the CDR3 DNA reads TGCGCCAGCAGTCAACCCTTTGAGCAGTTCTTC. Protein: CASSQPFEQFF.

The V call is TRBV28, the J call TRBJ2-7; 9 bases are a match to TRBD1. The CDR3 sequence is 15 residues long. Germline V CDR1 and CDR2: MDHEN, SYDVKM. V dropped 4 bases and J dropped 3; count of bases not matched to a gene: 7. As DNA, the CDR3 is TGTGCCAGCAGTTCTTCCGGGACAGGGCTCTACGAGCAGTACTTC. This translates into CASSSSGTGLYEQYF. Complete variable domain (other parts from reference TRBV28 and TRBJ2-7): DVKVTQSSRYLVKRTGEKVFLECVQDMDHENMFWYRQDPGLGLRLIYFSYDVKMKEKGDIPEGYSVSREKKERFSLILESASTNQTSMYLCASSSSGTGLYEQYFGPGTRLTVT.